What follows describes a single TCR beta chain. Antigen specificity is unknown. This entry is derived from a study of blood T cells in healthy people across ages. Study-wide findings and caveats: Age advanced and TCR beta diversity per million T cells fell, roughly linearly. Unsorted PBMCs blocked a conclusive comparison of naive and antigen-experienced cells.

A J-beta primer mix and a sample-barcoded 5' primer were used in a second PCR of about 7 to 11 cycles. A template-switch adaptor with 12 random nucleotides tagged each cDNA molecule. TCRdb ran MiXCR on the 5' RACE reads and lists one entry per CDR3 protein. The sample holds approximately 690,000 distinct CDR3 sequences; around 38% are singletons and the top ten take about 30%. V gave up 0 bases and J gave up 1 base, with 7 bases separating them. The V gene's germline CDR1 is LNHNV and CDR2 YYDKDF (reference sequence). This CDR3 comprises 15 residues. Material: blood. The clonotype was recovered from a man at least 80 years old in good health. The genes are TRBV15 and TRBJ2-1, with D possibly being TRBD2 (6 bases). CDR3: CATSREGRSYNEQFF. The CDR3 coding sequence is TGTGCCACCAGCAGAGAGGGGAGGTCCTACAATGAGCAGTTCTTC. Drawing the rest from reference TRBV15 and TRBJ2-1, the complete variable domain is DAMVIQNPRYQVTQFGKPVTLSCSQTLNHNVMYWYQQKSSQAPKLLFHYYDKDFNNEADTPDNFQSRRPNTSFCFLDIRSPGLGDTAMYLCATSREGRSYNEQFFGPGTRLTVL.